A single TCR beta chain is shown here with its context. Its antigen remains unidentified. Per-base qualities were not stored, and no clone one base away is much larger. These data come from a study of blood T cell repertoires in COVID-19 (dated by TCRdb to the early 2020s). About the study as a whole: Samples from collaborators originated in the United States, Italy and Spain and spanned both the acute and convalescent phases of COVID-19. The material from the prospective study consisted of cDNA or gDNA derived from T cells, B-cell-depleted T cells, or PBMCs. Subjects who had been exposed to COVID-19, were actively infected with it, or had recovered from it provided the deeply sampled blood TCRbeta repertoires that made up the dataset. The repertoires were released in a freely available public database intended as a resource for research on the immune response to SARS-CoV-2. Samples came from the ongoing ImmuneRACE study (first 160 participants) plus 1,254 subjects from 6 global collaborators. A de-identified subject ID, COVID-19 status, age in years and sex were almost always included in the sample metadata. Where available, HLA class I and class II types were taken from metadata supplied by the sample provider and were not determined by assay-based typing. General conclusions and limits of the study: The amount of clinical and demographic metadata varied by source and participant and was provided uncurated.

TCRbeta CDR3 regions were amplified from genomic DNA by means of the immunoSEQ Assay, a bias-controlled multiplex PCR. Under the source paper's analysis protocol: Within the assay, amplification of reference gene primers was used to estimate how many nucleated cells each sample contained. To quantify the absolute abundance of each unique TCRbeta CDR3 rearrangement, sequence reads were collapsed and filtered. Productive Simpson clonality was computed per sample as the square root of Simpson's diversity index over productive rearrangements. The table comes from immuneACCESS by way of TCRdb, which keeps in-frame sequences with V and J called. Part of the clones is missing from these tables; in studies checked, under half for an unresolved V gene and the rest for unknown reasons. V, J and clone size were drawn from that table, and D and trimming were deduced from the DNA. Across this sample there are hundreds of thousands of clones, with over 80% seen only once. The top ten clones comprise approximately 1.5% of the sample.

A second Seattle source provided samples from volunteer blood donors who had recovered from COVID-19. Whole blood was collected in K2EDTA tubes by collaborating institutions according to the institutions' own protocols. Collaborator samples were shipped for TCRbeta analysis as frozen whole blood, isolated PBMCs, or DNA extracted from either sample type. CDR1 and CDR2 (PRHDT, FYEKMQ) derive from the germline V gene (reference sequence). Trimming costs V 5 bases and J 4 bases, and their ends lie 11 bases apart. The CDR3 has 14 amino acids, counting the end cysteine and phenylalanine. Only the CDR3 part of the read is kept: 42 bases, read in frame from the first base.

Sequenced material: peripheral blood. The source of this sequence is a woman aged 35 to 49 who had recovered from COVID-19. The sequence joins TRBV13 to TRBJ1-4; the D gene remains uncertain. The DNA sequence is as follows: TGTGCCAGCAGCCGAGGGTCCTATAATGAAAAACTGTTTTTT. The translation is CASSRGSYNEKLFF.